A single sample gave rise to the 31 T cell receptor beta chains below, sequenced in a study of T-cell memory formation after mild COVID-19. TCRdb used MiXCR to reprocess the 5' RACE reads, holding one entry per CDR3 protein. The table has just under 350,000 distinct CDR3 sequences, approximately 12% seen once. The sample was PBMCs or a T cell subset sorted from them (not recorded which). Receptors originate from a man younger than 35 who had mild COVID-19 (a few samples of this study predate the infection). Cell type and time point are not known.

This clonotype turned up a few times. The chain uses TRBV28 and TRBJ1-1; D gene uncertain. With 5 bases removed from V and 7 bases from J, the gap between germline ends came to 14 bases. The CDR3 totals 13 residues. The V gene's germline CDR1 is MDHEN and CDR2 SYDVKM. As DNA, the CDR3 is TGTGCCAGCAGTACTCGATCCGACGTTGAAGCTTTCTTT. Encoded protein: CASSTRSDVEAFF.

This clonotype was counted only a few times. This chain uses TRBV6-6 with TRBJ2-5, with D unresolved. The V and J ends lost 7 bases and 10 bases respectively, with 19 bases between them. Germline assignment: CDR1 MNHNY and CDR2 SVGAGI (reference sequence). This CDR3 is 13 amino acids long. The CDR3 loop reads CASNHFRCQVQYF. The CDR3 nucleotides are TGTGCCAGCAACCACTTCCGCTGTCAAGTCCAGTACTTC.

The chain couples TRBV10-1 to TRBJ2-3; a weak D match, TRBD2 (6 bases). Per germline, CDR1 WNHNN and CDR2 SYGVQD (reference sequence). V was cut by 2 bases and J by 4 bases, with 13 bases left in between. The CDR3 has 15 amino acids. The CDR3 region is CASSEGTGTPDTQYF. The CDR3 coding sequence is TGCGCCAGCAGTGAGGGGACGGGGACTCCAGATACGCAGTATTTT.

This clonotype was seen a handful of times. In nucleotides, the CDR3 is TGCGCCAGCAGCCCGGCAAGTAGCTCCTATAATTCACCCCTCCACTTT. Residues: CASSPASSSYNSPLHF. The gene calls are TRBV5-1 and TRBJ1-6; D is undetermined. The CDR3 is 16 amino acids. Trimming pared 4 bases from V and 0 bases from J, leaving 11 bases between. Germline V gene sequence: CDR1 SGHRS, CDR2 YFSETQ.

This clonotype was observed a handful of times. The rearrangement links TRBV11-2 to TRBJ2-5, with TRBD2 identical over 16 bases. J lost 4 bases, V lost 5 bases, and 7 bases had no gene match. The CDR3 is 17 residues long. Looked up from germline, CDR1 is SGHAT and CDR2 is FQNNGV. CDR3 loop: CASSQGTSGGVRETQYF. The CDR3 DNA follows: TGTGCCAGCAGCCAAGGGACTAGCGGGGGGGTACGAGAGACCCAGTACTTC.

V is TRBV5-1 and J is TRBJ2-5; a possible D gene is TRBD1 (5 bases). V was shortened by 0 bases and J by 1 base, with 10 bases between the two germline ends. Germline lookup yields CDR1 SGHRS and CDR2 YFSETQ. CDR3 length: 15 amino acids. CDR3 in amino acids: CASSLEGLLQETQYF. The DNA for the CDR3 is TGCGCCAGCAGCTTGGAGGGGTTACTCCAAGAGACCCAGTACTTC.

This clonotype was detected a few times. The chain carries TRBV20-1 and TRBJ2-5; 7 nucleotides agree with TRBD1. Germline-derived CDR1 and CDR2 are DFQATT and SNEGSKA (reference sequence). This CDR3 comprises 16 residues. V was pared by 0 bases and J by 0 bases, with 7 bases of the junction left unmatched. The CDR3 spells CSARDLGQTYQETQYF. The CDR3 coding sequence is TGCAGTGCTAGAGATCTGGGACAGACGTACCAAGAGACCCAGTACTTC.

This clonotype was recorded a few times. The J gene is TRBJ1-6, the V gene TRBV5-1; D remains unclear. There are 13 residues in the CDR3. The germline V and J ends were trimmed by 0 bases and 8 bases, with 6 bases remaining between them. Germline CDR1 is SGHRS and CDR2 is YFSETQ. CDR3: CASSLGEDSPLHF. CDR3 DNA sequence: TGCGCCAGCAGCTTGGGAGAGGATTCACCCCTCCACTTT.

The chain has TRBV18 and TRBJ2-5; D is perhaps TRBD2 (6 bases). The V gene lost 0 bases and the J gene lost 5 bases, with 10 bases spanning the gap. The germline V gene has CDR1 KGHSH and CDR2 LQKENI. This CDR3 region has 14 residues. CDR3 coding DNA: TGTGCCAGCTCACCACCCCCTGGGAGGGAGACCCAGTACTTC. Residues: CASSPPPGRETQYF.

This clonotype was detected only a few times. This chain connects TRBV25-1 to TRBJ1-6, with a tentative D call TRBD1 (6 bases). Germline V gene lookup returns CDR1 MGHDK and CDR2 SYGVNS. The CDR3 covers 13 residues. V shed 4 bases and J shed 8 bases, with 9 bases lying between them. In nucleotides, the CDR3 is TGTGCCAGCAGTGTACAGGGAGATTCACCCCTCCACTTT. Translated: CASSVQGDSPLHF.

This clonotype was recorded a few times. V is TRBV3-1 and J is TRBJ2-5, with D perhaps TRBD1 (5 bases). The V gene's germline CDR1 is LGHDT and CDR2 YNNKEL (reference sequence). The V and J ends lost 1 base and 4 bases respectively, with 16 bases between them. There are 16 residues in the CDR3. The CDR3 reads CASSQAIGWGGETQYF. Written as DNA, the CDR3 is TGTGCCAGCAGCCAAGCAATCGGGTGGGGCGGAGAGACCCAGTACTTC.

There are a few counts of this clonotype. The V call is TRBV7-9, the J call TRBJ2-3; 9 nucleotides align to TRBD2. The junction had 10 bases not matched to a gene; V was cut back by 1 base and J by 8 bases. Germline CDR1 SEHNR, CDR2 FQNEAQ (reference sequence). This CDR3 contains 16 residues. This CDR3 is CASSLEGGGAYSTQYF. In DNA, the CDR3 is TGTGCCAGCAGCTTAGAAGGCGGGGGGGCCTATAGTACGCAGTATTTT.

A few counts support this clonotype. The DNA of the CDR3 is TGTGCCAGCAGCCAAGATATTAGGGCTAACTATGGCTACACCTTC. This translates into CASSQDIRANYGYTF. The chain is built from TRBV3-1 and TRBJ1-2; no clear D gene. Germline V CDR1 and CDR2: LGHDT, YNNKEL (reference sequence). The V end was cut by 0 bases, the J end by 0 bases, with 8 bases between. The CDR3 runs to 15 residues.

The chain carries TRBV4-1 and TRBJ2-4; D is uncertain. Germline CDR1 and CDR2: MGHRA and YSYEKL. The CDR3 has 12 residues. Trimming took 0 bases from V and 7 from J, leaving 4 bases between them. CDR3 coding DNA: TGCGCCAGCAGCCAAGATGGTAACATTCAGTACTTC. Its translation is CASSQDGNIQYF.

J is TRBJ1-1 and V is TRBV10-3; D possibly corresponds to TRBD1 (5 bases). The V gene lost 0 bases and the J gene lost 9 bases, with 8 bases spanning the gap. This CDR3 has 12 residues. Germline V gives CDR1 ENHRY, CDR2 SYGVKD. CDR3 protein: CAISESRGQAFF. The DNA for the CDR3 is TGTGCCATCAGTGAGTCAAGGGGCCAAGCTTTCTTT.

This clonotype has just a few counts. The chain carries TRBV9 and TRBJ1-4; no clear D gene. CDR3 size: 16 residues. Germline V lookup: CDR1 SGDLS, CDR2 YYNGEE. V was shortened by 2 bases and J by 0 bases, with 11 bases between the two germline ends. As DNA, the CDR3 is TGTGCCAGCAGCGTGTACCTCAGTCCAACTAATGAAAAACTGTTTTTT. Amino acid sequence: CASSVYLSPTNEKLFF.

This rearrangement joins TRBV3-1 to TRBJ2-5; D is perhaps TRBD1 or TRBD2 (5 bases each). The CDR3 totals 16 residues. The germline gives CDR1 LGHDT, CDR2 YNNKEL (reference sequence). Trimming took off 0 bases at V and 1 base at J, with 12 bases between the two ends. CDR3 in amino acids: CASSQDQPGTQETQYF. The CDR3, as DNA: TGTGCCAGCAGCCAAGATCAGCCGGGGACCCAAGAGACCCAGTACTTC.

The chain carries TRBV7-3 and TRBJ1-1; a possible D gene is TRBD1 (6 bases). The CDR3 extends over 13 amino acids. V was shortened by 4 bases and J by 4 bases, with 10 bases between the two germline ends. Per the germline V gene, CDR1 is SGHTA and CDR2 is FQGTGA. CDR3 region: CASSSPGATEAFF. The CDR3 bases are TGTGCCAGCAGCTCCCCAGGGGCCACTGAAGCTTTCTTT.

V usage is TRBV5-1 and J usage is TRBJ2-1, with D possibly being TRBD1 (5 bases). The germline V and J ends were trimmed by 1 base and 6 bases, with 14 bases remaining between them. Germline assignment: CDR1 SGHRS and CDR2 YFSETQ. This CDR3 is built from 15 residues. CDR3 DNA sequence: TGCGCCAGCAGCTTGCACCAAGGGGTCCGCAATGAGCAGTTCTTC. Protein product: CASSLHQGVRNEQFF.

The chain joins TRBV29-1 to TRBJ2-3; tentatively, D is TRBD1 or TRBD2 (5 bases each). The CDR3 contains 12 residues. The V end lost 8 bases, the J end lost 6 bases, and 15 bases lay between the germline ends. CDR1 and CDR2 from the germline V gene are SQVTM and ANQGSEA. The CDR3 region is CSSWGFMDTQYF. The CDR3 nucleotides are TGCAGCTCTTGGGGGTTTATGGATACGCAGTATTTT.

The V call is TRBV20-1, the J call TRBJ2-1; TRBD1 is a possible D gene (5 bases). V lost 2 bases to trimming and J lost 0 bases, with 8 bases between them. Germline assignment: CDR1 DFQATT and CDR2 SNEGSKA (reference sequence). CDR3 length equals 14 residues. CDR3 sequence (DNA): TGCAGTGCTAGACTTGGACACTCCTACAATGAGCAGTTCTTC. Translating it yields CSARLGHSYNEQFF.

This clonotype showed up just a few times. The chain has TRBV3-1 and TRBJ2-7; TRBD1 matches 9 bases. The CDR3 extends over 16 amino acids. Per germline, CDR1 LGHDT and CDR2 YNNKEL (reference sequence). V was clipped by 4 bases and J by 3 bases; unmatched bases: 10. The CDR3 region is CASSPDAGTGYYEQYF. The CDR3 DNA sequence: TGTGCCAGCAGCCCAGACGCCGGGACAGGGTACTACGAGCAGTACTTC.

The chain recombines TRBV20-1 with TRBJ2-7; possible D gene TRBD1, 6 bases. Trimming took 1 base from V and 4 from J, leaving 8 bases between them. Germline loops: CDR1 DFQATT, CDR2 SNEGSKA (reference sequence). CDR3 length: 12 amino acids. The chain's CDR3 is CSARGRGYEQYF. DNA for the CDR3: TGCAGTGCTAGAGGCAGGGGTTACGAGCAGTACTTC.

The gene calls are TRBV10-3 and TRBJ1-1; 9 bases are shared with TRBD1. The V gene end was trimmed by 11 bases and the J gene end by 6 bases; junction bases not matched to a gene: 10. Germline V gene lookup returns CDR1 ENHRY and CDR2 SYGVKD. The CDR3 consists of 13 residues. The CDR3 nucleotides read TGTGCCGTAAGCACAACAGGGGGCCCTGAAGCTTTCTTT. This gives the protein CAVSTTGGPEAFF.

This clonotype was seen more than once but under ten times. The V call is TRBV20-1, the J call TRBJ2-7; 12 nucleotides align to TRBD2. V lost 2 bases, J lost 4 bases, and 3 bases stayed unmatched. CDR1 DFQATT and CDR2 SNEGSKA come from the germline V gene (reference sequence). There are 14 residues in the CDR3. The DNA of the CDR3 is TGCAGTGCTAGAACGACTAGCGGGGGTTACGAGCAGTACTTC. Protein: CSARTTSGGYEQYF.

This clonotype was detected many times. This rearrangement joins TRBV20-1 to TRBJ2-2, with 10 bases identical to TRBD2. CDR1 and CDR2 (germline): DFQATT, SNEGSKA (reference sequence). The V segment lost 2 bases and the J segment 1 base; nucleotides outside the gene matches: 4. This CDR3 comprises 16 residues. The CDR3 nucleotides read TGCAGTGCTAGACCTAGGACTAGCGGGAACACCGGGGAGCTGTTTTTT. Protein product: CSARPRTSGNTGELFF.

V is TRBV5-1 and J is TRBJ1-5; D might be TRBD1 (5 bases). Germline-derived CDR1 and CDR2 are SGHRS and YFSETQ. Trimming removed 0 bases at V and 4 bases at J, with 11 bases between. The CDR3 length is 15 residues. CDR3 protein: CASSLDVGVNQPQHF. Written as DNA, the CDR3 is TGCGCCAGCAGCTTGGATGTGGGGGTTAATCAGCCCCAGCATTTT.

At least ten counts were recorded for this clonotype. An end of the junction differs from the germline gene, which may be a read error. The rearrangement uses TRBV5-1 and TRBJ2-5, with D unclear. Germline CDR1 is SGHRS and CDR2 is YFSETQ. This CDR3 is 11 amino acids long. The DNA of the CDR3 is TGTGCCAGCAGTGGTCAAGAGACCCAGTACTTC. It yields the protein CASSGQETQYF.

This clonotype was seen at least ten times. The chain links TRBV7-3 to TRBJ2-5, with D unclear. From germline, CDR1 is SGHTA and CDR2 FQGTGA. V was cut by 4 bases and J by 5 bases, with 11 bases left in between. The CDR3 loop spans 13 amino acids. CDR3 coding DNA: TGTGCCAGCAGCTCCTCAAGCGAGGAGACCCAGTACTTC. Its translation is CASSSSSEETQYF.

The rearrangement uses TRBV9 and TRBJ1-1, with no clear D. The CDR3 consists of 14 residues. CDR1 and CDR2 (germline): SGDLS, YYNGEE. Trimming took off 4 bases at V and 5 bases at J, with 15 bases between the two ends. The CDR3 spells CASSPEGRTTEAFF. CDR3 in DNA: TGTGCCAGCAGCCCAGAAGGTCGAACGACTGAAGCTTTCTTT.

In this sample, this clonotype turned up many times. The rearrangement uses TRBV29-1 and TRBJ1-4, with unresolved D. CDR1 and CDR2 from the germline V gene are SQVTM and ANQGSEA. The CDR3 length is 13 residues. V was pared by 7 bases and J by 7 bases, with 16 bases between. CDR3 protein: CSACEPLGEKLFF. The CDR3 nucleotides read TGCAGCGCCTGCGAACCTTTGGGTGAAAAACTGTTTTTT.